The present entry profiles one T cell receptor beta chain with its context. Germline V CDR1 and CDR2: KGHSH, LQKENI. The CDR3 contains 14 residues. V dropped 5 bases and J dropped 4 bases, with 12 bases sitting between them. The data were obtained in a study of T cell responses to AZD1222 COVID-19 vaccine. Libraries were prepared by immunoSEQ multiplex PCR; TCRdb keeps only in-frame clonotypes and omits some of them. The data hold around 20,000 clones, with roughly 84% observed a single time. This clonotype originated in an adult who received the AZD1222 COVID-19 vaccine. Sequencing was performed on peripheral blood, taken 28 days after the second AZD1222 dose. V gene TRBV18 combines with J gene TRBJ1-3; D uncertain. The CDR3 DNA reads TGTGCCAGCTCAGAAACCGGACGGGGAAACACCATATATTTT. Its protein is CASSETGRGNTIYF. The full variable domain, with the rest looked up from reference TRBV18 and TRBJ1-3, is NAGVMQNPRHLVRRRGQEARLRCSPMKGHSHVYWYRQLPEEGLKFMVYLQKENIIDESGMPKERFSAEFPKEGPSILRIQQVVRGDSAAYFCASSETGRGNTIYFGEGSWLTVV.